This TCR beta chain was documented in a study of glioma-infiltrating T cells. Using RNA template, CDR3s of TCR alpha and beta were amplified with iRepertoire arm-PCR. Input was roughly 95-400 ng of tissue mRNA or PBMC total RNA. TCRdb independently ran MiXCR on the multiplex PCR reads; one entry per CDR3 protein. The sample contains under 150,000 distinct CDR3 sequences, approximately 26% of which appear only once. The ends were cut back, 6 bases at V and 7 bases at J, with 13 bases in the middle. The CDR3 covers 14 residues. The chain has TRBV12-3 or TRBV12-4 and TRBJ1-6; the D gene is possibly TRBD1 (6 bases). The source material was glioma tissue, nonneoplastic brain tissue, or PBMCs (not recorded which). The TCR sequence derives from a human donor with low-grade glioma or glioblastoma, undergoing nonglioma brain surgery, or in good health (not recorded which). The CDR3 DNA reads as TGTGCCAGCAGGTGGACAGCCTCCAATTCACCCCTCCACTTT. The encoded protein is CASRWTASNSPLHF.